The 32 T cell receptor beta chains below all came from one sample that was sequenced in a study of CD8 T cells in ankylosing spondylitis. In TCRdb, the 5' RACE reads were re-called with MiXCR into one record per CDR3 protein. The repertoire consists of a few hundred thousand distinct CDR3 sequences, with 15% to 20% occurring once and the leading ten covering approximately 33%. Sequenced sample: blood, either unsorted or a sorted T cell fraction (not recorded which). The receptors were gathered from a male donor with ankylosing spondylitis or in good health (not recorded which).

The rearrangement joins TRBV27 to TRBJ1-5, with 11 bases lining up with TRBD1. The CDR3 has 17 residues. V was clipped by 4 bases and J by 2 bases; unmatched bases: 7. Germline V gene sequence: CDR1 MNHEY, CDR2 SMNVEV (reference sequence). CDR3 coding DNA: TGTGCCAGCAGTTCGGGACAGGGGGTTGCCGGCAATCAGCCCCAGCATTTT. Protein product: CASSSGQGVAGNQPQHF.

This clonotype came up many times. CDR3 protein: CSAHYEQYF. The CDR3 coding sequence is TGCAGTGCCCACTACGAGCAGTACTTC. The genes are TRBV20-1 and TRBJ2-7; D unresolved. Germline values: CDR1 DFQATT, CDR2 SNEGSKA (reference sequence). The V end was cut by 6 bases, the J end by 3 bases, with 3 bases between. The CDR3 has 9 amino acids.

The DNA of the CDR3 is TGCGCCAGCAGCCAAGAGGGGATGGGGAATACGGGTACATACGAGCAGTACTTC. Translation gives CASSQEGMGNTGTYEQYF. The V gene is TRBV4-1, the J gene TRBJ2-7; D is unresolved. Trimming left V 0 bases short and J 4 bases short, with 22 bases between. The CDR3 sequence is 18 residues long. CDR1 is MGHRA and CDR2 is YSYEKL in the germline V gene.

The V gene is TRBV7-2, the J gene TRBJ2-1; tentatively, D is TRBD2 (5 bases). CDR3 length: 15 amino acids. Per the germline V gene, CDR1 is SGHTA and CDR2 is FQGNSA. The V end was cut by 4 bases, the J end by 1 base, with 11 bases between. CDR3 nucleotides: TGTGCCAGCAGCTCCTCTAGCAGTTCCTACAATGAGCAGTTCTTC. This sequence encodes CASSSSSSSYNEQFF.

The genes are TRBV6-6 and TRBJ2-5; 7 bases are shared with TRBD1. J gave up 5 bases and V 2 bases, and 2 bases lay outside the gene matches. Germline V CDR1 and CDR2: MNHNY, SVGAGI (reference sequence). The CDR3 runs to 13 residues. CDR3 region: CASSYTGDETQYF. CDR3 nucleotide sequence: TGTGCCAGCAGTTACACAGGGGATGAGACCCAGTACTTC.

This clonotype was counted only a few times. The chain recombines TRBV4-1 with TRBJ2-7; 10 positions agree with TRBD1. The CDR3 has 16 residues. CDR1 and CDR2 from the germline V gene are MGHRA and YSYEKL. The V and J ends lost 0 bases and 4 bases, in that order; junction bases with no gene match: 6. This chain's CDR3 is CASSQDGPGQGYEQYF. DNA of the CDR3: TGCGCCAGCAGCCAAGATGGCCCGGGACAGGGGTACGAGCAGTACTTC.

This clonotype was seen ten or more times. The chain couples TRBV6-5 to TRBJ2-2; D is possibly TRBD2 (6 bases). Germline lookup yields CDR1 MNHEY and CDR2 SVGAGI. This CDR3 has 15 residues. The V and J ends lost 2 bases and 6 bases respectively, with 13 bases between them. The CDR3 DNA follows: TGTGCCAGCAGTTACGGGACTCCCTCGCCCGGGGAGCTGTTTTTT. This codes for CASSYGTPSPGELFF.

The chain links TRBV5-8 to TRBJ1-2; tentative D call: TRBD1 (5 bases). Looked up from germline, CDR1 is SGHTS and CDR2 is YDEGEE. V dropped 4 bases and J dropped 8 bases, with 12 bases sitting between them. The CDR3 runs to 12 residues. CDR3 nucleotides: TGTGCCAGCAGCGTGGGACGGGAGGGCTACACCTTC. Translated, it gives CASSVGREGYTF.

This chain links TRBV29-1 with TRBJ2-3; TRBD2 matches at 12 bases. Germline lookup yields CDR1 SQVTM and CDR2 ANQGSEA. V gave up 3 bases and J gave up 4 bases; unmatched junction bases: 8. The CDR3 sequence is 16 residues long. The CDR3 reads CSVEGSLAGGSDTQYF. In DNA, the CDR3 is TGCAGCGTTGAGGGGAGCCTAGCGGGAGGGTCAGATACGCAGTATTTT.

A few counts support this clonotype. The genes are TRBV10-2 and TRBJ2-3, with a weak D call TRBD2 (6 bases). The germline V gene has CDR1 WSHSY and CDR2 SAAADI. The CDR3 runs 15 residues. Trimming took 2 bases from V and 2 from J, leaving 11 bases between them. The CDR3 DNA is TGCGCCAGCAGTGAGGATGCGGGGACCACAGATACGCAGTATTTT. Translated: CASSEDAGTTDTQYF.

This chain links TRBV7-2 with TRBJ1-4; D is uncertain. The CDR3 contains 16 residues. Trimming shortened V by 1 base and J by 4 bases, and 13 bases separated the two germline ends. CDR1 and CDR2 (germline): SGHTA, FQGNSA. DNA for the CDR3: TGTGCCAGCAGCTTAGATTTATCGAATATTAATGAAAAACTGTTTTTT. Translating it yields CASSLDLSNINEKLFF.

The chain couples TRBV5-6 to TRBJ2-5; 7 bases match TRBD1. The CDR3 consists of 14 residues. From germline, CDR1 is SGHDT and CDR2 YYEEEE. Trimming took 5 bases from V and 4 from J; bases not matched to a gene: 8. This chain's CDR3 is CASRRQGWRETQYF. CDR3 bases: TGTGCCAGCAGGAGACAGGGCTGGAGAGAGACCCAGTACTTC. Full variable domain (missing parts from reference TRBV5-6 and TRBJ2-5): DAGVTQSPTHLIKTRGQQVTLRCSPKSGHDTVSWYQQALGQGPQFIFQYYEEEERQRGNFPDRFSGHQFPNYSSELNVNALLLGDSALYLCASRRQGWRETQYFGPGTRLLVL.

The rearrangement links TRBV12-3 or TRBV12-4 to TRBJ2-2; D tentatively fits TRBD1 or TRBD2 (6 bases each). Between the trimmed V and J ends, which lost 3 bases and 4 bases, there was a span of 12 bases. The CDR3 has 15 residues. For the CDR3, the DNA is TGTGCCAGCAGTTTGGGGGGCGCGGGCACCGGGGAGCTGTTTTTT. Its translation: CASSLGGAGTGELFF.

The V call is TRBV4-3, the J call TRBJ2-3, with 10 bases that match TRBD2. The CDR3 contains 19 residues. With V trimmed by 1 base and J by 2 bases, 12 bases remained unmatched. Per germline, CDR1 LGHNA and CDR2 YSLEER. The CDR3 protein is CASSQVALAGAGITDTQYF. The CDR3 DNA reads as TGCGCCAGCAGCCAAGTGGCCCTAGCGGGAGCTGGGATCACAGATACGCAGTATTTT.

The DNA of the CDR3 is TGTGCCAGCAGCCAAACGGGCTTCTACAATGAGCAGTTCTTC. Residues: CASSQTGFYNEQFF. The chain recombines TRBV3-1 with TRBJ2-1; D is unclear. The CDR3 length is 14 residues. In germline, CDR1 is LGHDT, CDR2 YNNKEL (reference sequence). The V and J ends lost 2 bases and 3 bases respectively, with 8 bases between them.

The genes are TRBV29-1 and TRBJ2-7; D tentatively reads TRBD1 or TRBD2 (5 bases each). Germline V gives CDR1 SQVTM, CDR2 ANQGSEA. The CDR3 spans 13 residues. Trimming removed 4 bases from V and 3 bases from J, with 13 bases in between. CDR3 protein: CSVVSGRSYEQYF. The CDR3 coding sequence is TGCAGCGTTGTCTCGGGACGGAGCTACGAGCAGTACTTC.

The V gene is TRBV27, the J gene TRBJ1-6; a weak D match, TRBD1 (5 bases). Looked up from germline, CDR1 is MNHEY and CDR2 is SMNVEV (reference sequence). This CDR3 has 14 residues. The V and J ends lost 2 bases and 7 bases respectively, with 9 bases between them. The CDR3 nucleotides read TGTGCCAGCAGTTTACAGGGTTTGAATTCACCCCTCCACTTT. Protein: CASSLQGLNSPLHF.

The CDR3 spells CAISNKARGNTGELFF. Here the CDR3 DNA reads TGTGCCATCAGCAACAAGGCGCGGGGTAACACCGGGGAGCTGTTTTTT. This sequence joins TRBV10-3 and TRBJ2-2; the D gene is possibly TRBD2 (6 bases). This CDR3 has 16 amino acids. Looked up from germline, CDR1 is ENHRY and CDR2 is SYGVKD. The V gene lost 6 bases and the J gene lost 2 bases, with 16 bases spanning the gap.

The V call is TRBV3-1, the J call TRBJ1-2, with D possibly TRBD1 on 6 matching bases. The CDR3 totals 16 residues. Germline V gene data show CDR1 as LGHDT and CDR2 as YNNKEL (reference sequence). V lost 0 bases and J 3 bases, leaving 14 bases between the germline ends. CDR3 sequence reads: CASSQEGGEGYYGYTF. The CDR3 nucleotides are TGTGCCAGCAGCCAAGAAGGGGGAGAGGGCTACTATGGCTACACCTTC.

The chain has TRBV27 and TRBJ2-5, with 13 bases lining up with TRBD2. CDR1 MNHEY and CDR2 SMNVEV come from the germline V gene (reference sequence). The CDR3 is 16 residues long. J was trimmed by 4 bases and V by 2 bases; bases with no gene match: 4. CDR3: CASSLTGLAGVETQYF. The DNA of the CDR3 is TGTGCCAGCAGTTTAACTGGACTAGCGGGAGTAGAGACCCAGTACTTC.

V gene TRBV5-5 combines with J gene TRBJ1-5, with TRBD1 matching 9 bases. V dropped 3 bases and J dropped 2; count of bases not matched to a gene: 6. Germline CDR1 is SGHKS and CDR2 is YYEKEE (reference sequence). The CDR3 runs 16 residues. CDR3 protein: CASSSTGTGRNQPQHF. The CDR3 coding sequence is TGTGCCAGCAGCTCAACCGGGACAGGGCGCAATCAGCCCCAGCATTTT.

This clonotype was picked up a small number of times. The CDR3 coding sequence is TGTGCCAGCAGCGGGGGGGAGGAGCAGTTCTTC. Translation gives CASSGGEEQFF. V usage is TRBV9 and J usage is TRBJ2-1; possibly TRBD2 for D (6 bases). The CDR3 totals 11 residues. CDR1 is SGDLS, CDR2 YYNGEE, per germline. V was trimmed by 3 bases and J by 10 bases, leaving 8 bases between them.

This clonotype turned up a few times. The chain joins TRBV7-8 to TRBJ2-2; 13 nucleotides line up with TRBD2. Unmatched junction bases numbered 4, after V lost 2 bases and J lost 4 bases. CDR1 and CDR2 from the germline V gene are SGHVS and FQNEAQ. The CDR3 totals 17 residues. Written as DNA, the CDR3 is TGTGCCAGCAGCTTAACGAGACTAGCGGGAGGCACCGGGGAGCTGTTTTTT. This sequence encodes CASSLTRLAGGTGELFF.

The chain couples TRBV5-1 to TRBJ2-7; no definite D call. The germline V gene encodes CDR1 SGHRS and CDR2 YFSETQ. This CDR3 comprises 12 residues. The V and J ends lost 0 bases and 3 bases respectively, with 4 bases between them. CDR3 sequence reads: CASSLESYEQYF. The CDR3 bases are TGCGCCAGCAGCTTGGAAAGCTACGAGCAGTACTTC.

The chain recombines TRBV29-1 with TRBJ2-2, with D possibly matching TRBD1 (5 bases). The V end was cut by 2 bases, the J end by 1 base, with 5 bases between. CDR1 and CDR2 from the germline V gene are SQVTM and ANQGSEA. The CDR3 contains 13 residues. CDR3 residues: CSVEQGNTGELFF. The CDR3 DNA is TGCAGCGTTGAACAGGGGAACACCGGGGAGCTGTTTTTT.

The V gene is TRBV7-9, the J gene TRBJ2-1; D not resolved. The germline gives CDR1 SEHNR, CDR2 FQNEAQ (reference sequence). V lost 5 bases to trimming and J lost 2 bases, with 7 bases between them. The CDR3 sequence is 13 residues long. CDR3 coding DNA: TGTGCCAGCAGCGACAAGCCCTACAATGAGCAGTTCTTC. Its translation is CASSDKPYNEQFF.

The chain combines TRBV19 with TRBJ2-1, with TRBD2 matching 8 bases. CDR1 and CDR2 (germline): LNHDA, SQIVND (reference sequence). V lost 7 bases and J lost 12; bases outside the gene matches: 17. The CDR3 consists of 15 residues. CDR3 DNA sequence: TGTGCCAGTATCTCTACTAGCGGACCTATGGTGAGGCAGTTCTTC. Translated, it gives CASISTSGPMVRQFF.

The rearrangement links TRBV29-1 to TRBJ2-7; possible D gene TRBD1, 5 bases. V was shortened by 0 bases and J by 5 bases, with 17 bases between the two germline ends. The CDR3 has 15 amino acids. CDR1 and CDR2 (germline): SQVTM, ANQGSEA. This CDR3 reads CSVEDPQGVSNEQYF. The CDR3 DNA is TGCAGCGTTGAAGATCCCCAGGGTGTTTCGAACGAGCAGTACTTC.

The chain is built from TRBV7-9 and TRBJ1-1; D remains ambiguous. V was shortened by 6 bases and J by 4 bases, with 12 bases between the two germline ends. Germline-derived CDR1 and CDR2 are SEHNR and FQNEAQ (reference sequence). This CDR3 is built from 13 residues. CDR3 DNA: TGTGCCAGCAGTTCTCGGGCGGTCACTGAAGCTTTCTTT. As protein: CASSSRAVTEAFF.

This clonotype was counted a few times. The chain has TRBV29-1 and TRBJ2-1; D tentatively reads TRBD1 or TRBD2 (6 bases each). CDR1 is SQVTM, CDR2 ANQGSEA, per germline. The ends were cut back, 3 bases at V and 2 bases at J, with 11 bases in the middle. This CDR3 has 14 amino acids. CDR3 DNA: TGCAGCGTTGATACCGGGGGCGCCTACAATGAGCAGTTCTTC. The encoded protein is CSVDTGGAYNEQFF.

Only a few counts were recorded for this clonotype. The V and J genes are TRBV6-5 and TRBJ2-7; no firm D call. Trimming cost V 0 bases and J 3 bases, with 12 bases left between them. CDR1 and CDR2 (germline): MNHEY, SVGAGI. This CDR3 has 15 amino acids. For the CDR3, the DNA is TGTGCCAGCAGTTACTCGGGAATGCATTACTACGAGCAGTACTTC. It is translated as CASSYSGMHYYEQYF.

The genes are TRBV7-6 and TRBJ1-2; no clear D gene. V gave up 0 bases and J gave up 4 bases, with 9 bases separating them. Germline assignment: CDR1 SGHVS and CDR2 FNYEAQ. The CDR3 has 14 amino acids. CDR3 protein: CASSLAGPFYGYTF. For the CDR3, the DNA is TGTGCCAGCAGCTTAGCAGGACCTTTCTATGGCTACACCTTC.